This TCR beta chain was identified during a study of naive and memory T cell subsets. This clonotype is labeled medium-sized. Whole-blood samples were 2 to 3 ml of peripheral blood from healthy adult volunteers. For blood and skin samples, reverse transcription used TCR alpha and beta constant primers. Amplification of ligated cDNA took four PCR rounds with SP2 and nested alpha and beta constant primers. Via MiXCR, TCRdb re-called the 5' RACE reads, giving one row per CDR3 protein. The repertoire holds about 26,000 distinct CDR3 sequences, with roughly 25% as singletons. The sequence was collected from a female donor in good health.

The CDR3 nucleotides read TGCGCCAGCAGCTTTTCCTCCGGGGGGAGGCAAGAGACCCAGTACTTC. Its protein is CASSFSSGGRQETQYF. This chain joins TRBV5-1 and TRBJ2-5; 7 bases agree with TRBD2. The CDR3 spans 16 residues. In germline, CDR1 is SGHRS, CDR2 YFSETQ. V gave up 2 bases and J gave up 2 bases; unmatched junction bases: 9.